This TCR beta chain was captured in a study of T cell changes during pregnancy in multiple sclerosis. Sequenced by immunoSEQ multiplex PCR; TCRdb stores in-frame clones only, minus some. This table holds some 60,000 clones, about 88% found once. The CDR3 extends over 15 amino acids. V lost 2 bases to trimming and J lost 2 bases, with 13 bases between them. The germline gives CDR1 MNHNS, CDR2 SASEGT. The TCR originated in a female donor with multiple sclerosis, enrolled in a pregnancy study. This chain connects TRBV6-1 to TRBJ2-7; D may be TRBD1 (6 bases). The sequenced sample was CD4+ T cells from peripheral blood mononuclear cells, obtained in the third trimester of pregnancy. CDR3 DNA sequence: TGTGCCAGCAGTGAATCCTCGACAGGCACCTACGAGCAGTACTTC. Its translation: CASSESSTGTYEQYF.